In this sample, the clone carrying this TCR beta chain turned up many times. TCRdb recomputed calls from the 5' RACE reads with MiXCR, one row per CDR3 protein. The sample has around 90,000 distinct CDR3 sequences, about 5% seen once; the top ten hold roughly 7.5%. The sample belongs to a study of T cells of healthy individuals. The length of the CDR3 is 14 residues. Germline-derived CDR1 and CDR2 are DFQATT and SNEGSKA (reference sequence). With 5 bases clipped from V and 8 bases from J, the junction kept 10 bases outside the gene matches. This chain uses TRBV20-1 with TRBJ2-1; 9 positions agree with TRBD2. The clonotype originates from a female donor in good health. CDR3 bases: TGCAGTGCTCGCTCCCTAGCGGGATCGGATGAGCAGTTCTTC. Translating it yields CSARSLAGSDEQFF.